The 19 T cell receptor beta chains below come from one sample, sequenced in a study of early T cells in non-severe SARS-CoV-2 infection. One entry per CDR3 protein results from TCRdb running MiXCR on the 5' RACE reads. The sample consists of 60,000 to 75,000 distinct CDR3 sequences, around 12% of them appearing once. The sequenced sample was whole blood. The receptors here all came from an adult who was a healthcare worker with PCR-confirmed SARS-CoV-2 infection or an uninfected control (not recorded which).

This clonotype was seen more than once but under ten times. The CDR3 DNA follows: TGTGCCAGCAGTTTATCGGATGCGTACAATGAGCAGTTCTTC. Protein product: CASSLSDAYNEQFF. This sequence joins TRBV27 and TRBJ2-1; D not certain. Germline V gene lookup returns CDR1 MNHEY and CDR2 SMNVEV (reference sequence). The CDR3 covers 14 residues. Trimming stripped 0 bases from V and 4 bases from J, with 7 bases between.

The chain has TRBV29-1 and TRBJ1-4, with D unclear. CDR3 length equals 13 residues. The germline gives CDR1 SQVTM, CDR2 ANQGSEA. V lost 4 bases and J 5 bases, leaving 11 bases between the germline ends. CDR3 sequence (DNA): TGCAGCGTTGTGTGGAGTCTAAATGAAAAACTGTTTTTT. Its protein product is CSVVWSLNEKLFF.

The V gene is TRBV6-2 or TRBV6-3, the J gene TRBJ2-6; D might be TRBD2 (5 bases). The CDR3 is 16 residues long. Germline-derived CDR1 and CDR2 are MNHEY and SVGEGT. V lost 6 bases and J lost 0, with 12 bases in between. CDR3 sequence: CASRDWYLSGANVLTF. In nucleotides, the CDR3 is TGTGCCAGCAGGGACTGGTATCTCTCTGGGGCCAACGTCCTGACTTTC.

The table lists this clonotype with many counts. V and J are TRBV7-9 and TRBJ1-1; D unresolved. Trimming removed 5 bases at V and 3 bases at J, with 13 bases between. Germline V lookup: CDR1 SEHNR, CDR2 FQNEAQ (reference sequence). The CDR3 is made up of 14 amino acids. CDR3 residues: CASSPGRWYTEAFF. The CDR3 DNA follows: TGTGCCAGCAGCCCCGGACGGTGGTACACTGAAGCTTTCTTT.

The chain uses TRBV11-2 and TRBJ2-5; D may be TRBD2 (5 bases). CDR3 length: 16 amino acids. Trimming stripped 0 bases from V and 0 bases from J, with 11 bases between. Germline V gene lookup returns CDR1 SGHAT and CDR2 FQNNGV. The DNA for the CDR3 is TGTGCCAGCAGCTTAGATATTTTCGGGAACCAAGAGACCCAGTACTTC. Its protein product is CASSLDIFGNQETQYF.

There are many counts of this clonotype. Written as DNA, the CDR3 is TGCGCCAGCAGCTTGTTCGGGGACGGGTTGAATTCACCCCTCCACTTT. It is translated as CASSLFGDGLNSPLHF. The rearrangement links TRBV5-1 to TRBJ1-6; maybe TRBD1 (5 bases). This CDR3 comprises 16 residues. Germline values: CDR1 SGHRS, CDR2 YFSETQ. V lost 1 base, J lost 7 bases, and 15 bases lay in between.

Written as DNA, the CDR3 is TGCGCCAGCAGCCCGACCGGGGGAAACACCATATATTTT. Encoded protein: CASSPTGGNTIYF. The chain employs TRBV5-1 and TRBJ1-3; D is unresolved. CDR1 SGHRS and CDR2 YFSETQ come from the germline V gene. The V end lost 4 bases, the J end lost 4 bases, and 9 bases lay between the germline ends. The length of the CDR3 is 13 residues.

This chain's CDR3 is CASSLAGGWEQYF. The CDR3 nucleotides are TGTGCCAGCAGCTTGGCAGGGGGCTGGGAGCAGTACTTC. V usage is TRBV5-5 and J usage is TRBJ2-7; TRBD1 matches 8 bases. Germline V gene lookup returns CDR1 SGHKS and CDR2 YYEKEE (reference sequence). Trimming removed 0 bases from V and 7 bases from J; junction bases left unmatched: 3. The CDR3 consists of 13 residues. The whole variable domain, filled in from reference TRBV5-5 and TRBJ2-7, reads DAGVTQSPTHLIKTRGQQVTLRCSPISGHKSVSWYQQVLGQGPQFIFQYYEKEERGRGNFPDRFSARQFPNYSSELNVNALLLGDSALYLCASSLAGGWEQYFGPGTRLTVT.

Relative to its sample, this clonotype is medium-sized. This rearrangement joins TRBV6-1 to TRBJ2-6; D is uncertain. The CDR3 loop spans 15 amino acids. Per germline, CDR1 MNHNS and CDR2 SASEGT. V shed 1 base and J shed 0 bases, with 4 bases lying between them. The CDR3 DNA sequence: TGTGCCAGCAGTGAAGGGGGCTCTGGGGCCAACGTCCTGACTTTC. It encodes CASSEGGSGANVLTF.

The chain links TRBV18 to TRBJ2-7, with a possible D match to TRBD2 (5 bases). The length of the CDR3 is 12 residues. Deletions cut 8 bases from V and 0 bases from J, with 8 bases between. In germline, CDR1 is KGHSH, CDR2 LQKENI. CDR3: CASGGSSYEQYF. CDR3 DNA: TGTGCCAGCGGAGGTAGCTCCTACGAGCAGTACTTC.

This clonotype was counted between two and nine times. The chain recombines TRBV7-9 with TRBJ1-2; D may be TRBD1 (5 bases). This CDR3 region has 13 residues. CDR1 is SEHNR and CDR2 is FQNEAQ in the germline V gene (reference sequence). The V gene lost 3 bases and the J gene lost 8 bases, with 13 bases spanning the gap. This CDR3 reads CASSLRGNEGYTF. The CDR3 DNA is TGTGCCAGCAGCTTGAGGGGAAATGAAGGCTACACCTTC.

The chain recombines TRBV5-1 with TRBJ2-5; no clear D. Trimming cost V 0 bases and J 3 bases, with 9 bases left between them. The CDR3 has 14 residues. Germline V gene sequence: CDR1 SGHRS, CDR2 YFSETQ. The CDR3 DNA reads as TGCGCCAGCAGCTTGGAGGGATGGGAAGAGACCCAGTACTTC. Translation: CASSLEGWEETQYF. The full variable domain, completed using reference TRBV5-1 and TRBJ2-5, is KAGVTQTPRYLIKTRGQQVTLSCSPISGHRSVSWYQQTPGQGLQFLFEYFSETQRNKGNFPGRFSGRQFSNSRSEMNVSTLELGDSALYLCASSLEGWEETQYFGPGTRLLVL.

The genes are TRBV6-5 and TRBJ2-5; no clear D gene. This CDR3 has 13 residues. Between the trimmed V and J ends, which lost 5 bases and 7 bases, there was a span of 14 bases. Germline V lookup: CDR1 MNHEY, CDR2 SVGAGI. CDR3 amino acids: CASSPQPVGTQYF. Here the CDR3 DNA reads TGTGCCAGCAGTCCACAACCGGTCGGGACCCAGTACTTC.

V is TRBV5-4 and J is TRBJ2-3; no clear D gene. CDR3 size: 12 residues. Trimming shortened V by 0 bases and J by 6 bases, and 5 bases separated the two germline ends. The germline V gene has CDR1 SGHNT and CDR2 YYREEE (reference sequence). The CDR3 is CASSLDYDTQYF. The CDR3 DNA reads TGTGCCAGCAGCTTGGACTATGATACGCAGTATTTT.

The gene calls are TRBV7-6 and TRBJ2-3; TRBD2 matches at 7 bases. Trimming cost V 7 bases and J 0 bases; bases outside gene matches: 13. The CDR3 spans 17 residues. The germline gives CDR1 SGHVS, CDR2 FNYEAQ. The CDR3 DNA reads as TGTGCCAGCACCGGGAGGACTAGTGGGGGTAGCACAGATACGCAGTATTTT. This codes for CASTGRTSGGSTDTQYF.

This clonotype was detected only a few times. The chain has TRBV29-1 and TRBJ1-1; D is ambiguous. CDR1 SQVTM and CDR2 ANQGSEA come from the germline V gene. Trimming cost V 1 base and J 0 bases, with 12 bases left between them. The CDR3 extends over 15 amino acids. CDR3 sequence (DNA): TGCAGCGTTGAAGTCCCAGGAACCTTGAACACTGAAGCTTTCTTT. This gives the protein CSVEVPGTLNTEAFF.

In its sample, this clonotype was seen many times. The chain uses TRBV6-6 and TRBJ1-6; possibly TRBD1 for D (6 bases). CDR3 length: 16 amino acids. The germline V and J ends were trimmed by 5 bases and 0 bases, with 11 bases remaining between them. Germline V gene lookup returns CDR1 MNHNY and CDR2 SVGAGI (reference sequence). CDR3 nucleotides: TGTGCCAGCAGTCGGACAGCAAGCTCCTATAATTCACCCCTCCACTTT. It yields the protein CASSRTASSYNSPLHF.

This sequence joins TRBV7-2 and TRBJ2-3; tentatively, D is TRBD2 (6 bases). V was pared by 2 bases and J by 1 base, with 10 bases between. CDR3 length: 15 residues. Germline V gene data show CDR1 as SGHTA and CDR2 as FQGNSA. The DNA of the CDR3 is TGTGCCAGCAGCTTATTCGGGGGAGGCACAGATACGCAGTATTTT. Its translation: CASSLFGGGTDTQYF.

The chain has TRBV4-1 and TRBJ1-1; a weak D match, TRBD1 (5 bases). From germline, CDR1 is MGHRA and CDR2 YSYEKL. The CDR3 has 14 residues. Trimming shortened V by 0 bases and J by 1 base, and 6 bases separated the two germline ends. CDR3: CASSQDGGNTEAFF. CDR3 sequence (DNA): TGCGCCAGCAGCCAAGATGGGGGGAACACTGAAGCTTTCTTT.